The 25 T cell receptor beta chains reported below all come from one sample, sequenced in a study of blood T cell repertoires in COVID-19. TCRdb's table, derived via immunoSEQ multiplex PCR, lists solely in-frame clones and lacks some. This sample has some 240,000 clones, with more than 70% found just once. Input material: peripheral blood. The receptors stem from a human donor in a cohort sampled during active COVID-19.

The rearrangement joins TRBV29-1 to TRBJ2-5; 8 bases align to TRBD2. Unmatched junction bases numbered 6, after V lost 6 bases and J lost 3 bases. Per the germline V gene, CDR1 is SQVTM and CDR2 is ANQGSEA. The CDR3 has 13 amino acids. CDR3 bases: TGCAGCGTGGGACCCGGGAGGGAAGAGACCCAGTACTTC. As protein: CSVGPGREETQYF.

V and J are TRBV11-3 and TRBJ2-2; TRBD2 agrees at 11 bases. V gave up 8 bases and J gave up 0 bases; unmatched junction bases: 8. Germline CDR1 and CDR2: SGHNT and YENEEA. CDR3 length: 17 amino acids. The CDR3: CASSLNSGGANTGELFF. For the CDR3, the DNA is TGTGCCAGCTCCCTGAATAGCGGGGGGGCGAACACCGGGGAGCTGTTTTTT.

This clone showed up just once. The CDR3 protein is CASSSGSTDTQYF. The CDR3 DNA follows: TGTGCCAGCAGCTCTGGCAGCACAGATACGCAGTATTTT. The chain uses TRBV7-2 and TRBJ2-3, with D uncertain. This CDR3 region has 13 residues. The ends were cut back, 4 bases at V and 0 bases at J, with 5 bases in the middle. Germline V gene sequence: CDR1 SGHTA, CDR2 FQGNSA.

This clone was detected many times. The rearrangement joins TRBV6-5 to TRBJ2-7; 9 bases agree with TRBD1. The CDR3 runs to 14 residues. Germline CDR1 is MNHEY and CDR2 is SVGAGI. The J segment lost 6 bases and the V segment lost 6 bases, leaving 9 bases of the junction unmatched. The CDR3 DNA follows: TGTGCCAGCAGGAGGGACAGGGTTCCGGGCGAGCAGTACTTC. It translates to CASRRDRVPGEQYF.

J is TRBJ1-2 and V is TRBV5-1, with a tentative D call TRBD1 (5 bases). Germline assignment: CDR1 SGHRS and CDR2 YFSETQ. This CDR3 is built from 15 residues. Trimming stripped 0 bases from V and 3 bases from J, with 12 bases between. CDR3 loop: CASSLGQPRDYGYTF. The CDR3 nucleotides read TGCGCCAGCAGCTTGGGACAACCCAGGGACTATGGCTACACCTTC.

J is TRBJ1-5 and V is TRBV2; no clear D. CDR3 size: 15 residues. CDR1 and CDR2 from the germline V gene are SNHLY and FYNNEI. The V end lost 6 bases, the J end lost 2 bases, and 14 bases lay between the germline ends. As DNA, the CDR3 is TGTGCCAGCAGCGCTAGTAAGAACGGCAATCAGCCCCAGCATTTT. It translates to CASSASKNGNQPQHF.

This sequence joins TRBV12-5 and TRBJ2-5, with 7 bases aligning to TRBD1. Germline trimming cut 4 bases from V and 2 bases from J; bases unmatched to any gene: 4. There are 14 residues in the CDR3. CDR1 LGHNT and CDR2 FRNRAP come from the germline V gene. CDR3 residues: CASGSGTAQETQYF. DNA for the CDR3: TGTGCTAGTGGTTCCGGGACAGCACAAGAGACCCAGTACTTC.

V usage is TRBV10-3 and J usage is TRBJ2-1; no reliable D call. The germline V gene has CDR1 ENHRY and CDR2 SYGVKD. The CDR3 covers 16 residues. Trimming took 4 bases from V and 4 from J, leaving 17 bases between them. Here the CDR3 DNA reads TGTGCCATCAGTGCCGGCGGCGGTGGTCAGTACAATGAGCAGTTCTTC. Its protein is CAISAGGGGQYNEQFF.

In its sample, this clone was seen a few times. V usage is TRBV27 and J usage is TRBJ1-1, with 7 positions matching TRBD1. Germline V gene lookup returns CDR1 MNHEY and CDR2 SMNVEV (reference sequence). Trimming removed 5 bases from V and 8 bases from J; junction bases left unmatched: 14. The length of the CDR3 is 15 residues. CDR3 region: CASSPKAWTRGEAFF. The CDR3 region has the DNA TGTGCCAGCAGTCCTAAGGCTTGGACCAGGGGGGAAGCTTTCTTT.

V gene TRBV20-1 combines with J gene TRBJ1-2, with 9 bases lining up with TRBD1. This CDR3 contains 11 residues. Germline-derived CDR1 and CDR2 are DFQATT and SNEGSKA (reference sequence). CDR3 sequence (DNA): TGCAGCGCGAGACAGGGGGGCGGCTACACCTTC. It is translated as CSARQGGGYTF.

The CDR3 reads CASSEAGLNTEAFF. DNA of the CDR3: TGTGCCAGCAGCGAGGCGGGGCTTAACACTGAAGCTTTCTTT. V gene TRBV6-6 combines with J gene TRBJ1-1; tentatively, D is TRBD1 (5 bases). Germline values: CDR1 MNHNY, CDR2 SVGAGI (reference sequence). The CDR3 totals 14 residues. V lost 6 bases and J lost 2, with 13 bases in between.

The CDR3 nucleotides are TGTGCCAGCAGCTTAATCGACAGCCAAGAGACCCAGTACTTC. Protein: CASSLIDSQETQYF. V usage is TRBV5-4 and J usage is TRBJ2-5, with D maybe TRBD1 (5 bases). The CDR3 is made up of 14 amino acids. The V end lost 2 bases, the J end lost 1 base, and 9 bases lay between the germline ends. The germline gives CDR1 SGHNT, CDR2 YYREEE (reference sequence).

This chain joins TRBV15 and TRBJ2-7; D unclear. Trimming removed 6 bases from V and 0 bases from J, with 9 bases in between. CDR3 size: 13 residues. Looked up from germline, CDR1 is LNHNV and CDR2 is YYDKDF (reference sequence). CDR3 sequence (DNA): TGTGCCACCAGGCAGGCGAGCTCCTACGAGCAGTACTTC. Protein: CATRQASSYEQYF.

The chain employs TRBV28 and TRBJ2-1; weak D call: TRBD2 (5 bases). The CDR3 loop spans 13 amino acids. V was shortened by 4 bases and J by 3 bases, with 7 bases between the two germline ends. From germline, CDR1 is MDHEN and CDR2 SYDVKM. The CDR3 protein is CASSSRGYNEQFF. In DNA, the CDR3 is TGTGCCAGCAGTTCCCGGGGCTACAATGAGCAGTTCTTC.

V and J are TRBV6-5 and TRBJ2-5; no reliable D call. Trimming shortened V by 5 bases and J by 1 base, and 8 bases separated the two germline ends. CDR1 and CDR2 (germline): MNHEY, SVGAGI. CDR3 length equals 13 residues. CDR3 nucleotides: TGTGCCAGCAGTCGACTCCCCCAAGAGACCCAGTACTTC. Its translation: CASSRLPQETQYF.

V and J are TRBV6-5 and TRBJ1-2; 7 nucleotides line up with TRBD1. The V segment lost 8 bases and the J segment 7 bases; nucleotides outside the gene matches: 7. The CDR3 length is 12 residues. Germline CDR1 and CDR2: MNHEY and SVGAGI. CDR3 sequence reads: CASRRGQGGYTF. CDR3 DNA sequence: TGTGCCAGCCGGAGGGGGCAGGGTGGCTACACCTTC.

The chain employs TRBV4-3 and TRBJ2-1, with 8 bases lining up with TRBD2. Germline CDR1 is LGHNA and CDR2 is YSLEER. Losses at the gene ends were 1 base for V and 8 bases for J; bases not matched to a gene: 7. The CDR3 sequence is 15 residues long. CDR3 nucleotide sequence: TGCGCCAGCAGCCAAGTACGGAGCGGGGGATATGAGCAGTTCTTC. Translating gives CASSQVRSGGYEQFF.

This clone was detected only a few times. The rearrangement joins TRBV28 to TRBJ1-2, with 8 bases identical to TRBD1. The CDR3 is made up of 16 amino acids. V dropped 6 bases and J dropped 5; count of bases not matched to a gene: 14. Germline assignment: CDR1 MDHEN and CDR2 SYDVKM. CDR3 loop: CASSTPLTGDGYGYTF. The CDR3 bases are TGTGCCAGCAGCACCCCATTGACAGGGGACGGATATGGCTACACCTTC.

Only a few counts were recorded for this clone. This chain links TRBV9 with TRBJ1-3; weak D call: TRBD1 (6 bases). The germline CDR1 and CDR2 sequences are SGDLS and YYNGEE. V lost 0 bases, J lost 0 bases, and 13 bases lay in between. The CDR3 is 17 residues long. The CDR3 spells CASSVADRPSSGNTIYF. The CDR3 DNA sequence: TGTGCCAGCAGCGTAGCCGACAGGCCGAGCTCTGGAAACACCATATATTTT.

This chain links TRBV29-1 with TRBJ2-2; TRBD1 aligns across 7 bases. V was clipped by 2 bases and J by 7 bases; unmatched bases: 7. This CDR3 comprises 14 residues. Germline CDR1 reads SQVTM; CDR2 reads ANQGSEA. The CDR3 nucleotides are TGCAGCGTTGAAATCGGACAGGAGGTCGGGGAGCTGTTTTTT. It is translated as CSVEIGQEVGELFF.

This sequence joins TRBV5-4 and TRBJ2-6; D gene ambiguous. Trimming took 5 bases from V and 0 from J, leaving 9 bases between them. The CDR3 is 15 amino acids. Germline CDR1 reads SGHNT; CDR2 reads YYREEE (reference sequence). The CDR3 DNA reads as TGTGCCAGCAGTCTTTACAGCTCTGGGGCCAACGTCCTGACTTTC. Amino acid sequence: CASSLYSSGANVLTF.

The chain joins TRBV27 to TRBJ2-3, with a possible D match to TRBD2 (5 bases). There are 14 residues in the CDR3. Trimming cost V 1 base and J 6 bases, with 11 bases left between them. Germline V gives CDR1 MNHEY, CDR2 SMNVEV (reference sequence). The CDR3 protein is CASSLYAGGDTQYF. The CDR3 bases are TGTGCCAGCAGTTTATATGCCGGCGGGGATACGCAGTATTTT.

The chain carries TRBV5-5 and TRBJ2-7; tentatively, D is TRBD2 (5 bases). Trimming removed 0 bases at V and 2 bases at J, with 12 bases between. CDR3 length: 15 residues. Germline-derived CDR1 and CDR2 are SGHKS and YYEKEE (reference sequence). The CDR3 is CASSLAGGPAYEQYF. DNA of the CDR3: TGTGCCAGCAGCTTGGCGGGCGGGCCTGCCTACGAGCAGTACTTC.

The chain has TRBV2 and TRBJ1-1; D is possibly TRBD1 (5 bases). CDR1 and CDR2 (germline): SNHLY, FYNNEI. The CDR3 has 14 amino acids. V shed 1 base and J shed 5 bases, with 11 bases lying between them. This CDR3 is CASSEVVGGTEAFF. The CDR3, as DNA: TGTGCCAGCAGTGAAGTGGTGGGGGGGACTGAAGCTTTCTTT.

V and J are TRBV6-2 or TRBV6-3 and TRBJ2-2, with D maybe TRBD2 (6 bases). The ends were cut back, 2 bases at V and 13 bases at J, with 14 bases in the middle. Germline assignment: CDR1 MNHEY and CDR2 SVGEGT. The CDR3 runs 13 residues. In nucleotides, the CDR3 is TGTGCCAGCAGTTACAGGGGAGGCGGGTGGCTGTTTTTT. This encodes CASSYRGGGWLFF.